This T cell receptor beta chain was profiled in a study of T-cell reconstitution after alpha-beta-depleted transplantation in children. This clonotype was seen a few times. The antigen is unknown. The CDR3 is 17 residues long. J gave up 6 bases and V 0 bases, and 6 bases lay outside the gene matches. The germline V gene has CDR1 SGHTA and CDR2 FQGTGA. Broader study findings: Reportedly, roughly two months post-transplant, alpha-beta T cells arose from several hundred expanded graft clones.

Unique molecular identifiers were used to barcode this TCRbeta library. TCRdb analysed the PCR reads with MiXCR anew, one entry per CDR3 protein. Of 550,000 to 800,000 distinct CDR3 sequences listed, about 12% are singletons. The input for sequencing was PBMCs, taken before TCRalphabeta/CD19-depleted stem cell transplant. V usage is TRBV7-3 and J usage is TRBJ2-1; TRBD2 aligns across 12 bases. This TCR was sampled from a girl aged 2-15 years with congenital amegakaryocytic thrombocytopenia, due to receive a stem cell transplant. The CDR3, as DNA: TGTGCCAGCAGCTTAACCGGACTAGCGGGACTTGTCAATGAGCAGTTCTTC. It encodes CASSLTGLAGLVNEQFF. The complete variable domain, with remaining parts taken from reference TRBV7-3 and TRBJ2-1, reads GAGVSQTPSNKVTEKGKYVELRCDPISGHTALYWYRQSLGQGPEFLIYFQGTGAADDSGLPNDRFFAVRPEGSVSTLKIQRTERGDSAVYLCASSLTGLAGLVNEQFFGPGTRLTVL.